Below, 17 T cell receptor beta chains from the same sample are listed, as sequenced in a study of cytomegalovirus exposure and HLA in healthy donors (dated by TCRdb to the late 2010s). Library construction relied on the immunoSEQ multiplex PCR assay. The multiplex PCR relied on a mix of 60 forward primers for TCR Vbeta segments and 13 reverse primers for TCR Jbeta segments. The source is immuneACCESS, and TCRdb retained only in-frame sequences with V and J called. Part of the clones is not carried over; for the studies checked, unresolved V genes explain less than half of this, and the remainder is unexplained. The sample records about 140,000 clones, around 75% of which are singletons. The top ten hold 3% to 3.5% of the sample. Input material: PBMCs. The origin of the receptors is a man aged 35 to 55 in good health and CMV-seronegative.

The CDR3 DNA is TGTGCCAGCAGCTTAAAGCCTGAAGCTTTCTTT. Translating it yields CASSLKPEAFF. The gene calls are TRBV7-9 and TRBJ1-1, with D unclear. The CDR3 has 11 amino acids. The germline V gene has CDR1 SEHNR and CDR2 FQNEAQ (reference sequence). V was cut by 2 bases and J by 6 bases, with 4 bases left in between.

CDR3 amino acids: CASSLGGQEETQYF. CDR3 coding DNA: TGCGCCAGCAGCTTGGGGGGACAGGAAGAGACCCAGTACTTC. The rearrangement uses TRBV5-1 and TRBJ2-5, with 8 bases identical to TRBD1. The CDR3 has 14 amino acids. Germline V gene lookup returns CDR1 SGHRS and CDR2 YFSETQ. The junction had 1 base not matched to a gene; V was cut back by 0 bases and J by 3 bases.

In DNA, the CDR3 is TGTGCCAGCAGCTTAGATGGGACAGGAGCCTACGAGCAGTACTTC. This gives the protein CASSLDGTGAYEQYF. The V and J genes are TRBV7-2 and TRBJ2-7; 8 nucleotides line up with TRBD1. The germline gives CDR1 SGHTA, CDR2 FQGNSA. The CDR3 length is 15 residues. Trimming cost V 1 base and J 2 bases; bases outside gene matches: 4.

V usage is TRBV7-7 and J usage is TRBJ2-7, with 8 positions matching TRBD2. From germline, CDR1 is SSHAT and CDR2 FNYEAQ (reference sequence). J gave up 2 bases and V 3 bases, and 6 bases lay outside the gene matches. The CDR3 is 15 amino acids. In DNA, the CDR3 is TGTGCCAGCAGCTTCAGGCTAGCGGGCCCCTACGAGCAGTACTTC. Protein: CASSFRLAGPYEQYF.

The genes are TRBV5-1 and TRBJ1-1, with D uncertain. The V end lost 5 bases, the J end lost 8 bases, and 10 bases lay between the germline ends. Germline V gene data show CDR1 as SGHRS and CDR2 as YFSETQ. The CDR3 totals 11 residues. The CDR3 is CASRNGGEAFF. CDR3 DNA sequence: TGCGCCAGCAGAAATGGCGGAGAAGCTTTCTTT. Variable domain in full (rest from reference TRBV5-1 and TRBJ1-1): KAGVTQTPRYLIKTRGQQVTLSCSPISGHRSVSWYQQTPGQGLQFLFEYFSETQRNKGNFPGRFSGRQFSNSRSEMNVSTLELGDSALYLCASRNGGEAFFGQGTRLTVV.

This chain uses TRBV2 with TRBJ1-2; the match to TRBD1 covers 8 bases. This CDR3 has 16 amino acids. J was trimmed by 7 bases and V by 2 bases; bases with no gene match: 12. The V gene's germline CDR1 is SNHLY and CDR2 FYNNEI. Here the CDR3 reads CASSETWTGTPCGYTF. The CDR3 bases are TGTGCCAGCAGTGAAACGTGGACAGGGACCCCTTGTGGCTACACCTTC.

This chain joins TRBV5-1 and TRBJ1-5; 8 nucleotides align to TRBD1. The germline gives CDR1 SGHRS, CDR2 YFSETQ. Unmatched junction bases numbered 2, after V lost 0 bases and J lost 6 bases. CDR3 length equals 14 residues. CDR3 region: CASSLGQGTQPQHF. CDR3 nucleotide sequence: TGCGCCAGCAGCTTGGGACAGGGGACTCAGCCCCAGCATTTT.

The chain combines TRBV5-6 with TRBJ1-2; tentative D call: TRBD1 (5 bases). Germline loops: CDR1 SGHDT, CDR2 YYEEEE. This CDR3 region has 14 residues. V was clipped by 6 bases and J by 2 bases, with 14 bases between them. The CDR3 nucleotides read TGTGCCAGCACCAAAACGCGGGGGAACTATGGCTACACCTTC. It specifies CASTKTRGNYGYTF.

This clone is a singleton in its sample. The genes are TRBV11-3 and TRBJ1-1; D gene uncertain. The germline CDR1 and CDR2 sequences are SGHNT and YENEEA. V shed 1 base and J shed 5 bases, with 11 bases lying between them. CDR3 length: 14 amino acids. The CDR3 sequence: CASSLGTPGTEAFF. For the CDR3, the DNA is TGTGCCAGCAGCTTAGGGACTCCCGGGACTGAAGCTTTCTTT.

The genes are TRBV5-6 and TRBJ2-3; 9 bases agree with TRBD2. V lost 10 bases and J lost 6; bases outside the gene matches: 12. The CDR3 is made up of 14 amino acids. Germline-derived CDR1 and CDR2 are SGHDT and YYEEEE. Here the CDR3 DNA reads TGTGCCCGCCGGGGACTAGCAGGGATGGATACGCAGTATTTT. Translated, it gives CARRGLAGMDTQYF. The entire variable domain, with the rest obtained from reference TRBV5-6 and TRBJ2-3, is as follows: DAGVTQSPTHLIKTRGQQVTLRCSPKSGHDTVSWYQQALGQGPQFIFQYYEEEERQRGNFPDRFSGHQFPNYSSELNVNALLLGDSALYLCARRGLAGMDTQYFGPGTRLTVL.

This chain joins TRBV9 and TRBJ2-1; TRBD2 agrees at 8 bases. Germline V gives CDR1 SGDLS, CDR2 YYNGEE. The ends lost 7 bases at V and 7 bases at J; junction bases unmatched: 13. The CDR3 has 15 residues. In DNA form, the CDR3 reads TGTGCCAGCCTTGGGGGGAGCGGGGGTCTAAATGAGCAGTTCTTC. This codes for CASLGGSGGLNEQFF. Complete variable domain (other parts from reference TRBV9 and TRBJ2-1): DSGVTQTPKHLITATGQRVTLRCSPRSGDLSVYWYQQSLDQGLQFLIQYYNGEERAKGNILERFSAQQFPDLHSELNLSSLELGDSALYFCASLGGSGGLNEQFFGPGTRLTVL.

Only a few counts were recorded for this clone. The chain is built from TRBV27 and TRBJ2-7; D may correspond to TRBD1 or TRBD2 (6 bases each). In germline, CDR1 is MNHEY, CDR2 SMNVEV (reference sequence). V was shortened by 6 bases and J by 4 bases, with 22 bases between the two germline ends. The CDR3 has 16 amino acids. CDR3 region: CASSLGGFRSSYEQYF. The CDR3 nucleotides are TGTGCCAGCAGCTTAGGGGGGTTTAGGTCTTCTTACGAGCAGTACTTC.

The V call is TRBV5-1, the J call TRBJ2-3; 9 positions agree with TRBD2. Trimming removed 4 bases from V and 1 base from J; junction bases left unmatched: 10. CDR1 and CDR2 (germline): SGHRS, YFSETQ. The CDR3 is 17 amino acids. The CDR3 reads CASSVGRGGKGTDTQYF. The CDR3 nucleotides are TGCGCCAGCAGCGTGGGGCGGGGGGGCAAGGGCACAGATACGCAGTATTTT.

The gene calls are TRBV19 and TRBJ1-1; D ambiguous. Per the germline V gene, CDR1 is LNHDA and CDR2 is SQIVND (reference sequence). This CDR3 has 14 residues. V dropped 6 bases and J dropped 1 base, with 12 bases sitting between them. The CDR3 reads CASRYARRNTEAFF. In DNA form, the CDR3 reads TGTGCCAGTAGGTATGCGAGGAGGAACACTGAAGCTTTCTTT.

The chain combines TRBV11-2 with TRBJ2-3, with TRBD1 matching 7 bases. Per germline, CDR1 SGHAT and CDR2 FQNNGV. The CDR3 totals 19 residues. V shed 5 bases, J shed 0 bases, and the junction held 17 bases outside the gene matches. The CDR3 loop reads CASSGRTGPQATSTDTQYF. CDR3 bases: TGTGCCAGCAGCGGTAGGACAGGCCCACAGGCTACTAGCACAGATACGCAGTATTTT.

This chain uses TRBV4-2 with TRBJ2-3; 11 nucleotides align to TRBD2. The J segment lost 3 bases and the V segment lost 0 bases, leaving 8 bases of the junction unmatched. This CDR3 spans 18 amino acids. Germline V lookup: CDR1 LGHNA, CDR2 YNFKEQ. CDR3 coding DNA: TGTGCCAGCAGCCAAGATAGTGCGCTAGCGGGGGGTACAGATACGCAGTATTTT. It yields the protein CASSQDSALAGGTDTQYF.

The J gene is TRBJ2-5, the V gene TRBV6-5; 8 positions agree with TRBD2. After removal of 9 bases from V and 5 bases from J, the junction contained 14 bases not matched to a gene. The CDR3 totals 15 residues. The germline V gene encodes CDR1 MNHEY and CDR2 SVGAGI. The CDR3: CASISGAIEGETQYF. CDR3 sequence (DNA): TGTGCCAGTATTAGCGGGGCCATAGAGGGTGAGACCCAGTACTTC.